Shown below are 14 T cell receptor beta chains from a single sample sequenced in a study of identifying expanded T cells in peripheral blood (dated by TCRdb to the late 2010s). Libraries were built with the immunoSEQ multiplex PCR assay. TCRdb limited this immuneACCESS table to in-frame rearrangements with V and J called. A share of clones is missing; checked studies link under half to unresolved V genes, and the rest is unexplained. The table for this sample lists about 100,000 clones; 75% to 90% of them were counted only once. Around 17% of the sample comes from the top ten. Sequences were obtained from blood. The receptors stem from a person aged 18-70 years in good health.

The V call is TRBV28, the J call TRBJ2-7; 10 bases align to TRBD2. The CDR3 extends over 16 amino acids. Germline CDR1 MDHEN, CDR2 SYDVKM. Losses at the gene ends were 6 bases for V and 0 bases for J; bases not matched to a gene: 8. CDR3 protein: CASSFGLAGDSYEQYF. As DNA, the CDR3 is TGTGCCAGCAGCTTCGGGCTAGCGGGGGACTCCTACGAGCAGTACTTC.

The chain joins TRBV7-9 to TRBJ2-7; TRBD1 aligns across 10 bases. Germline V lookup: CDR1 SEHNR, CDR2 FQNEAQ (reference sequence). This CDR3 has 16 amino acids. J was trimmed by 4 bases and V by 2 bases; bases with no gene match: 8. This CDR3 reads CASSLLPGQGLYEQYF. As DNA, the CDR3 is TGTGCCAGCAGCTTACTACCGGGACAGGGGCTATACGAGCAGTACTTC.

This clone has only one observation. The V and J genes are TRBV6-5 and TRBJ2-3, with D possibly TRBD2 on 5 matching bases. The CDR3 has 15 residues. Per germline, CDR1 MNHEY and CDR2 SVGAGI. V was trimmed by 0 bases and J by 4 bases, leaving 11 bases between them. The CDR3 is CASSYSWPGADTQYF. The CDR3 DNA is TGTGCCAGCAGTTACTCTTGGCCCGGGGCAGATACGCAGTATTTT.

As for this clone: One end of the junction does not line up with germline, which may come from a read error. The J gene is TRBJ2-3, the V gene TRBV5-6, with 10 bases matching TRBD2. The germline V gene encodes CDR1 SGHDT and CDR2 YYEEEE. This CDR3 is built from 16 residues. The CDR3 coding sequence is TGTGCCAGCGGCTTGAGCGTTAGCGGGGGGACAGATACGCAGTATTTT. Amino acids: CASGLSVSGGTDTQYF.

Points on this clone: An end of the junction does not agree with germline; a read error may underlie this. The gene calls are TRBV4-3 and TRBJ2-1; a possible D gene is TRBD2 (6 bases). This CDR3 contains 15 residues. CDR1 is LGHNA and CDR2 is YSLEER in the germline V gene. The CDR3, as DNA: TGCGCCAGCGGCCACCCCTCCGGGAGCTACAATGAGCAGTTCTTC. This codes for CASGHPSGSYNEQFF.

Only one count was recorded for this clone. The rearrangement joins TRBV4-1 to TRBJ2-2; 8 positions agree with TRBD2. The CDR3 runs 16 residues. Germline CDR1 MGHRA, CDR2 YSYEKL. Trimming removed 6 bases from V and 4 bases from J; junction bases left unmatched: 10. CDR3 protein: CASSQPPRGATGELFF. Here the CDR3 DNA reads TGCGCCAGCAGTCAACCGCCGCGGGGGGCCACCGGGGAGCTGTTTTTT.

The chain joins TRBV11-2 to TRBJ2-1; a possible D gene is TRBD2 (5 bases). The CDR3 sequence is 16 residues long. Trimming removed 1 base from V and 2 bases from J, with 12 bases in between. Germline-derived CDR1 and CDR2 are SGHAT and FQNNGV. CDR3: CASSLGGMRTYNEQFF. In nucleotides, the CDR3 is TGTGCCAGCAGCTTAGGAGGGATGCGTACCTACAATGAGCAGTTCTTC.

The CDR3 region is CASRPGAGFQFF. The CDR3 DNA follows: TGTGCCAGCAGACCTGGTGCGGGGTTTCAGTTCTTC. The chain is built from TRBV14 and TRBJ2-1; perhaps TRBD2 as D (6 bases). This CDR3 contains 12 residues. Germline lookup yields CDR1 SGHDN and CDR2 FVKESK. V lost 6 bases and J 13 bases, leaving 16 bases between the germline ends.

The V and J genes are TRBV5-4 and TRBJ1-1; D possibly corresponds to TRBD1 (5 bases). V dropped 4 bases and J dropped 0 bases, with 13 bases sitting between them. Germline CDR1 is SGHNT and CDR2 is YYREEE (reference sequence). This CDR3 spans 15 amino acids. The CDR3 loop is CASSPGTGMNTEAFF. DNA of the CDR3: TGTGCCAGCAGCCCTGGGACGGGTATGAACACTGAAGCTTTCTTT.

The V and J genes are TRBV30 and TRBJ1-5, with D unclear. Per the germline V gene, CDR1 is GTSNPN and CDR2 is SVGIG (reference sequence). The CDR3 runs 13 residues. The germline V and J ends were trimmed by 4 bases and 0 bases, with 7 bases remaining between them. CDR3 coding DNA: TGTGCCTGGAACGGGGATAGCAATCAGCCCCAGCATTTT. Residues: CAWNGDSNQPQHF.

V usage is TRBV20-1 and J usage is TRBJ1-1; D unclear. Germline V CDR1 and CDR2: DFQATT, SNEGSKA (reference sequence). The CDR3 has 11 residues. V was trimmed by 6 bases and J by 1 base, leaving 6 bases between them. CDR3 nucleotide sequence: TGCAGTGCCGGGTCGAACACTGAAGCTTTCTTT. As protein: CSAGSNTEAFF.

CDR3 nucleotide sequence: TGTGCCAGCAGTGAAGGGAACTATGGCTACACCTTC. Translated, it gives CASSEGNYGYTF. The chain carries TRBV6-1 and TRBJ1-2, with D unresolved. Germline V CDR1 and CDR2: MNHNS, SASEGT. The CDR3 totals 12 residues. Trimming took 1 base from V and 2 from J, leaving 2 bases between them.

The rearrangement joins TRBV27 to TRBJ1-1; D unresolved. The CDR3 is 13 amino acids. The germline gives CDR1 MNHEY, CDR2 SMNVEV (reference sequence). Trimming left V 3 bases short and J 1 base short, with 6 bases between. In DNA, the CDR3 is TGTGCCAGCAGTTTCGCAGGGAACACTGAAGCTTTCTTT. Protein: CASSFAGNTEAFF.

This chain connects TRBV5-6 to TRBJ2-4; 9 nucleotides match TRBD1. Germline-derived CDR1 and CDR2 are SGHDT and YYEEEE. The junction had 6 bases not matched to a gene; V was cut back by 4 bases and J by 7 bases. The CDR3 is made up of 14 amino acids. The CDR3 loop is CASSATGQGNIQYF. The DNA of the CDR3 is TGTGCCAGCAGCGCTACGGGACAGGGCAACATTCAGTACTTC. The full variable domain, with the rest looked up from reference TRBV5-6 and TRBJ2-4, is DAGVTQSPTHLIKTRGQQVTLRCSPKSGHDTVSWYQQALGQGPQFIFQYYEEEERQRGNFPDRFSGHQFPNYSSELNVNALLLGDSALYLCASSATGQGNIQYFGAGTRLSVL.